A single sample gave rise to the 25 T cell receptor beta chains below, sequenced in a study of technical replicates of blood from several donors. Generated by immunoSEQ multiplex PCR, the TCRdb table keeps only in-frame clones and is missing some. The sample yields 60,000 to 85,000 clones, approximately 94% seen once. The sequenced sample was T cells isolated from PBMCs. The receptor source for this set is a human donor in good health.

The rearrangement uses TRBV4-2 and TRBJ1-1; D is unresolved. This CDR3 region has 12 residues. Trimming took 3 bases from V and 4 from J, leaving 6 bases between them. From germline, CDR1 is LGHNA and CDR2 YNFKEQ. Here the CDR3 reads CASSHSGTEAFF. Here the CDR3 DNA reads TGTGCCAGCAGCCACAGTGGCACTGAAGCTTTCTTT.

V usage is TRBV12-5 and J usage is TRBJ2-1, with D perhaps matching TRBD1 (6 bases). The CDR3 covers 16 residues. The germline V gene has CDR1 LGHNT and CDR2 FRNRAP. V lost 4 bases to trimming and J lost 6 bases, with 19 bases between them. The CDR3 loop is CASGSSFDRSGNEQFF. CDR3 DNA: TGTGCTAGTGGTTCCTCGTTCGACAGGTCGGGCAATGAGCAGTTCTTC.

The chain's CDR3 is CASSLQAGMNTGELFF. The CDR3 bases are TGTGCCAGCAGCTTACAGGCCGGGATGAACACCGGGGAGCTGTTTTTT. The rearrangement uses TRBV11-3 and TRBJ2-2; TRBD2 is a possible D gene (5 bases). The CDR3 has 16 amino acids. The V end was cut by 2 bases, the J end by 1 base, with 11 bases between. The germline V gene encodes CDR1 SGHNT and CDR2 YENEEA.

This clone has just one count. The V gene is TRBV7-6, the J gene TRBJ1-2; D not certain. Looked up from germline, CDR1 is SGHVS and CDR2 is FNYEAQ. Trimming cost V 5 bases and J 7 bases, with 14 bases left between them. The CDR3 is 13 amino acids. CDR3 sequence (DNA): TGTGCCAGCAGCGCAGAACGATCTTTTGGCTACACCTTC. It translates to CASSAERSFGYTF.

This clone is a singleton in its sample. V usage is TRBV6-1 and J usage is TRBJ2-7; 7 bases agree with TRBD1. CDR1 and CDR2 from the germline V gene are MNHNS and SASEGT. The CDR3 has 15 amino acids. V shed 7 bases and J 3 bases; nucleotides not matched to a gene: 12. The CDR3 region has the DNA TGTGCCAGCAACTTACAGGGGTCCCCCCACTACGAGCAGTACTTC. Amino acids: CASNLQGSPHYEQYF.

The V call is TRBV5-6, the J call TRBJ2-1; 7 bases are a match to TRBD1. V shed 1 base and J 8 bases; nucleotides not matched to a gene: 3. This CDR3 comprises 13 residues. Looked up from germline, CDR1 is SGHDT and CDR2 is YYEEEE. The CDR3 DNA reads TGTGCCAGCAGCTTGAAGGGGGCCCATGAGCAGTTCTTC. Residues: CASSLKGAHEQFF.

This CDR3 is CASSFLGPASNQPQHF. The CDR3 bases are TGTGCCAGCAGCTTCTTGGGCCCCGCTAGCAATCAGCCCCAGCATTTT. The chain is built from TRBV7-2 and TRBJ1-5; D not certain. Trimming cost V 3 bases and J 0 bases, with 12 bases left between them. The germline V gene encodes CDR1 SGHTA and CDR2 FQGNSA. The CDR3 runs 16 residues.

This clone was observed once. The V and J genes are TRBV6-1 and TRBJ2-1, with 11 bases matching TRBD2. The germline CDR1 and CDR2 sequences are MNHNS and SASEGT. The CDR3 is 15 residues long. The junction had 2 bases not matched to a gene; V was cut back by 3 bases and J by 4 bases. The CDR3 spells CASSEGLAVYNEQFF. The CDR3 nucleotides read TGTGCCAGCAGTGAGGGACTAGCGGTTTACAATGAGCAGTTCTTC.

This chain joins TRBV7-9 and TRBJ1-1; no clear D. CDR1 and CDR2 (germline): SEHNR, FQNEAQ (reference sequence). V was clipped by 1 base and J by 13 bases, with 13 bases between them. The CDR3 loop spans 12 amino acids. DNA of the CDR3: TGTGCCAGCAGCTTAGTTGAACTGAGGGTTTTCTTT. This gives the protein CASSLVELRVFF.

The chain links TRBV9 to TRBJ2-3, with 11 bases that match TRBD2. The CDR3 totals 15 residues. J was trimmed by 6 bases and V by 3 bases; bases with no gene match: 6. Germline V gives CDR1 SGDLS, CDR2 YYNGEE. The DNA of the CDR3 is TGTGCCAGCAGCGCAACTAGCGGGGGACCCGATACGCAGTATTTT. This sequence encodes CASSATSGGPDTQYF.

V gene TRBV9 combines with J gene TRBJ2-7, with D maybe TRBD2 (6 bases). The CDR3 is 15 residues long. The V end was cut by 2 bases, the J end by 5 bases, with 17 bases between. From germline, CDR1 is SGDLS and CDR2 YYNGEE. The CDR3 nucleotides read TGTGCCAGCAGCGTGGGAGGCTCCCCGAACGACGAGCAGTACTTC. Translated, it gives CASSVGGSPNDEQYF.

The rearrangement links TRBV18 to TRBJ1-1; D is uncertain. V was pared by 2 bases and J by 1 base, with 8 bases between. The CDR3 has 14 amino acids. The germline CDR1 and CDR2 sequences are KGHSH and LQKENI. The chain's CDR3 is CASSPGLQNTEAFF. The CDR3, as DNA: TGTGCCAGCTCACCAGGACTACAGAACACTGAAGCTTTCTTT.

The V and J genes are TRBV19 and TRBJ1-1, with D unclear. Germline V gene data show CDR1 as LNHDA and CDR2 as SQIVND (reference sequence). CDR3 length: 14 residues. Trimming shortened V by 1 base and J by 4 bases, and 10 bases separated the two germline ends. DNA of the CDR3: TGTGCCAGTAGTATAGTAATATCCAGCACTGAAGCTTTCTTT. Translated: CASSIVISSTEAFF. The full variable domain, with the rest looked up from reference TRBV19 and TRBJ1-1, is DGGITQSPKYLFRKEGQNVTLSCEQNLNHDAMYWYRQDPGQGLRLIYYSQIVNDFQKGDIAEGYSVSREKKESFPLTVTSAQKNPTAFYLCASSIVISSTEAFFGQGTRLTVV.

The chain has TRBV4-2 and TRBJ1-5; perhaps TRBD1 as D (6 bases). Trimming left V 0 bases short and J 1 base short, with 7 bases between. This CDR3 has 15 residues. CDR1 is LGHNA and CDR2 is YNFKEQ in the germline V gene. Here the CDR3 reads CASSQETGSNQPQHF. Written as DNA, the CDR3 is TGTGCCAGCAGCCAAGAAACAGGGAGCAATCAGCCCCAGCATTTT.

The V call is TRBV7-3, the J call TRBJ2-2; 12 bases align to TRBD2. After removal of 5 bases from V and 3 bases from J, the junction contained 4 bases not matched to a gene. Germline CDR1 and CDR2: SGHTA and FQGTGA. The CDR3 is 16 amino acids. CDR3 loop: CASSQGLAGYTGELFF. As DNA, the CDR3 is TGTGCCAGCAGCCAGGGACTAGCGGGTTACACCGGGGAGCTGTTTTTT.

CDR3 region: CASSYSWRSRTDTQYF. The CDR3 DNA is TGTGCCAGCAGTTACTCGTGGCGGAGTCGCACAGATACGCAGTATTTT. V is TRBV6-5 and J is TRBJ2-3; D is ambiguous. The V gene's germline CDR1 is MNHEY and CDR2 SVGAGI. V was shortened by 0 bases and J by 1 base, with 11 bases between the two germline ends. This CDR3 has 16 amino acids.

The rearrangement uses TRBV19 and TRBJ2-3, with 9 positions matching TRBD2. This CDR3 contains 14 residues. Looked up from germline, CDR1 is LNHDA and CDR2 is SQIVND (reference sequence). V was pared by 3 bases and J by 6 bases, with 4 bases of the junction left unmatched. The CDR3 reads CASSIAGGPDTQYF. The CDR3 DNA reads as TGTGCCAGTAGTATTGCGGGAGGGCCCGATACGCAGTATTTT.

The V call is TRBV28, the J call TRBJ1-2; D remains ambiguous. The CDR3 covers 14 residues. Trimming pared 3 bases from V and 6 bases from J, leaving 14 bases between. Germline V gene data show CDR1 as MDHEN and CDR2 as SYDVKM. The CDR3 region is CASSFRVRENGYTF. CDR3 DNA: TGTGCCAGCAGTTTCCGGGTCAGAGAGAATGGCTACACCTTC.

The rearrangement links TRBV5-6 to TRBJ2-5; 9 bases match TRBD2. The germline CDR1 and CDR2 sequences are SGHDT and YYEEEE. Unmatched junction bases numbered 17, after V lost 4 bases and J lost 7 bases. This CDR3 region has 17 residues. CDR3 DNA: TGTGCCAGCAGCCTGAATAGCGGGAGCCCGGGGTTCGGGACCCAGTACTTC. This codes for CASSLNSGSPGFGTQYF.

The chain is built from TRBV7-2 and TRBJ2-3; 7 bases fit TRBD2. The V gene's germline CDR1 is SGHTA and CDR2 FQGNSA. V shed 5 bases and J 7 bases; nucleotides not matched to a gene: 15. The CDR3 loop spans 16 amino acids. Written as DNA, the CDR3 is TGTGCCAGCAGCCCTGGGGGGGGAACAAGGATGAATACGCAGTATTTT. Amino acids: CASSPGGGTRMNTQYF.

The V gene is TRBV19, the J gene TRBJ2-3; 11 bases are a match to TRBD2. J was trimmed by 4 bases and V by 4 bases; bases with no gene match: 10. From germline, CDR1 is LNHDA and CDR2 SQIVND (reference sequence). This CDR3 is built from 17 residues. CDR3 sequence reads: CASSTLLAGDWSDTQYF. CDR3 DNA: TGTGCCAGTAGTACCCTACTAGCGGGAGATTGGTCAGATACGCAGTATTTT. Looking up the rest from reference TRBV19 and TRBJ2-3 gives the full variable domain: DGGITQSPKYLFRKEGQNVTLSCEQNLNHDAMYWYRQDPGQGLRLIYYSQIVNDFQKGDIAEGYSVSREKKESFPLTVTSAQKNPTAFYLCASSTLLAGDWSDTQYFGPGTRLTVL.

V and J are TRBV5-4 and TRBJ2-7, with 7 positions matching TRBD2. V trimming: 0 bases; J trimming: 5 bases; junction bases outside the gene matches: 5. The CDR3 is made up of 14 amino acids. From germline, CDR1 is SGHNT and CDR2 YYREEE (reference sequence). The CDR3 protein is CASSLGLASNEQYF. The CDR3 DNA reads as TGTGCCAGCAGCTTGGGACTAGCTTCCAACGAGCAGTACTTC.

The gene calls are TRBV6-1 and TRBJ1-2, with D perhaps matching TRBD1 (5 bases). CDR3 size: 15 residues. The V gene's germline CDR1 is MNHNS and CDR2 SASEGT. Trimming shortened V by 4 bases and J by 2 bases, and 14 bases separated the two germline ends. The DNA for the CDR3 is TGTGCCAGCAGTGTTGAGGCAGGGATGAACTATGGCTACACCTTC. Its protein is CASSVEAGMNYGYTF.

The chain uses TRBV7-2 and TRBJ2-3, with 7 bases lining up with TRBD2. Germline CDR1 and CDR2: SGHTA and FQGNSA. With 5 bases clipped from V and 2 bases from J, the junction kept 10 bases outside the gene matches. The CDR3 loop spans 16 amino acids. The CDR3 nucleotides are TGTGCCAGCAGCCCCTCCGCGGGAGACCCCACAGATACGCAGTATTTT. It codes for CASSPSAGDPTDTQYF.

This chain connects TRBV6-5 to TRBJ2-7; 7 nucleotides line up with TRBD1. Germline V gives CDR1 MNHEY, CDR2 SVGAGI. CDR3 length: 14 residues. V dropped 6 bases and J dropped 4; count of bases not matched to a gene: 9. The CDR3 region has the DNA TGTGCCAGCAGCTCCCCGGGACAGCGGTACGAGCAGTACTTC. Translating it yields CASSSPGQRYEQYF.